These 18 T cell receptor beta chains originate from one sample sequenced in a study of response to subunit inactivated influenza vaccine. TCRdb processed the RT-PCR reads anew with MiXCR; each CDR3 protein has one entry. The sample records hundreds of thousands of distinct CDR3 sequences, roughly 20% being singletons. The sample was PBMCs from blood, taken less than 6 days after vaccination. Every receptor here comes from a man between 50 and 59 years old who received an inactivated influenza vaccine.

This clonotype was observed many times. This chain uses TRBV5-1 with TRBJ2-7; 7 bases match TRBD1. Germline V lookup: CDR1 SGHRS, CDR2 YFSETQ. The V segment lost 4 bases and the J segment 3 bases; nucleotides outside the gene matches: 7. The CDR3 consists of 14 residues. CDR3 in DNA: TGCGCCAGCAGCCCTTCGGGACAGAACTACGAGCAGTACTTC. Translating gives CASSPSGQNYEQYF.

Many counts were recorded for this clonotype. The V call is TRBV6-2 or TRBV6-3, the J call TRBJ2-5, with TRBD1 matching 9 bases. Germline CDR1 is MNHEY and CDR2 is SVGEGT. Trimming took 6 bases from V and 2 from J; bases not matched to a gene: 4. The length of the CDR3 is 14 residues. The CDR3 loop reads CASSRDRAQETQYF. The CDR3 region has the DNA TGTGCCAGCAGCCGGGACAGGGCACAAGAGACCCAGTACTTC.

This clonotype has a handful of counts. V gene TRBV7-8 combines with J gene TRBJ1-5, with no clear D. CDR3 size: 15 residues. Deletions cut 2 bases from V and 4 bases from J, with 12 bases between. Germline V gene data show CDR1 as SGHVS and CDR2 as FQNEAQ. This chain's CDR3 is CASSLNGIDNQPQHF. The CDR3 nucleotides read TGTGCCAGCAGCTTAAATGGGATTGATAATCAGCCCCAGCATTTT.

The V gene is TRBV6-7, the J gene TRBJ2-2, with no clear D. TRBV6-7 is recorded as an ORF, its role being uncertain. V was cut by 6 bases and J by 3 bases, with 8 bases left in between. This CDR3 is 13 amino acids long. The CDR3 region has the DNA TGTGCCAGCAGCACAGTTTACACCGGGGAGCTGTTTTTT. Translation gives CASSTVYTGELFF.

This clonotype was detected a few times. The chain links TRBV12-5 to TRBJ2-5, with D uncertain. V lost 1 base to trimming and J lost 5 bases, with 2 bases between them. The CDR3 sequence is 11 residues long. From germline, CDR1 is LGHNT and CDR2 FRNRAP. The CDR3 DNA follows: TGTGCTAGTGGTTTGGAGGAGACCCAGTACTTC. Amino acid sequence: CASGLEETQYF. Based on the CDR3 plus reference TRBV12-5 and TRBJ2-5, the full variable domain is DARVTQTPRHKVTEMGQEVTMRCQPILGHNTVFWYRQTMMQGLELLAYFRNRAPLDDSGMPKDRFSAEMPDATLATLKIQPSEPRDSAVYFCASGLEETQYFGPGTRLLVL.

In DNA form, the CDR3 reads TGTGCCACTTCTCTCTCCTTAAGCGGGGGATCCTACAATGAGCAGTTCTTC. It is translated as CATSLSLSGGSYNEQFF. The chain couples TRBV24-1 to TRBJ2-1; the match to TRBD2 covers 8 bases. Unmatched junction bases numbered 14, after V lost 10 bases and J lost 1 base. Germline-derived CDR1 and CDR2 are KGHDR and SFDVKD. This CDR3 comprises 17 residues.

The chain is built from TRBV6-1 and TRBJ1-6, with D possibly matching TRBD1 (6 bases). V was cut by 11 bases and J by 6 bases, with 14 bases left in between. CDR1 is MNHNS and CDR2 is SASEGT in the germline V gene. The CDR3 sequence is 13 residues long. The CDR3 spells CAGTGTPNSPLHF. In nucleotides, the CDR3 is TGTGCCGGAACCGGGACACCTAATTCACCCCTCCACTTT.

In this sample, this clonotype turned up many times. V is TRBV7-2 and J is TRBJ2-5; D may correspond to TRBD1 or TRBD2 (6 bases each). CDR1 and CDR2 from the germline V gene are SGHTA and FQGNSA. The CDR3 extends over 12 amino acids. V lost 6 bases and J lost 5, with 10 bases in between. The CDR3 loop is CASSTGRETQYF. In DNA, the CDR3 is TGTGCCAGCAGTACAGGGAGGGAGACCCAGTACTTC.

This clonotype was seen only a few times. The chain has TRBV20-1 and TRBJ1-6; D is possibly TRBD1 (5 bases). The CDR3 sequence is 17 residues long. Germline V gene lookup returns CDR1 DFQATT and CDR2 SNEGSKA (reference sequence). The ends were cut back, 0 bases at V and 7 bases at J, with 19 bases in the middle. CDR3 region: CSARDVVWGSGNSPLHF. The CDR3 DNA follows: TGCAGTGCTAGAGATGTGGTGTGGGGCTCAGGGAATTCACCCCTCCACTTT.

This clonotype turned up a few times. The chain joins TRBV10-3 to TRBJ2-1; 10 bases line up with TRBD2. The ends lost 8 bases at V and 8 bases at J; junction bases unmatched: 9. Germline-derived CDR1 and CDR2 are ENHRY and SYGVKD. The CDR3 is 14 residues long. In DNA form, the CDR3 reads TGTGCCATCCGACCGGGACTAGCGATCGATGAGCAGTTCTTC. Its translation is CAIRPGLAIDEQFF.

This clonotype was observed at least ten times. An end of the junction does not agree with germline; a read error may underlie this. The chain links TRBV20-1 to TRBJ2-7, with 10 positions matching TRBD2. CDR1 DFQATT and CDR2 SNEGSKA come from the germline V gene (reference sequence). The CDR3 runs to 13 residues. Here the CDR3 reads CRTSGRASDEQYF. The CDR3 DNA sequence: TGCAGAACCAGCGGGAGGGCCTCCGACGAGCAGTACTTC.

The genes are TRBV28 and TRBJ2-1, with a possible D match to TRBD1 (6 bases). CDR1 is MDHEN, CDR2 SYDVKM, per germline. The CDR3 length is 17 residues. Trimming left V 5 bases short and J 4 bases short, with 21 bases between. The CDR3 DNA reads TGTGCCAGCAGTCCTACAGGGATGGGGACGTGGTACAATGAGCAGTTCTTC. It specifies CASSPTGMGTWYNEQFF.

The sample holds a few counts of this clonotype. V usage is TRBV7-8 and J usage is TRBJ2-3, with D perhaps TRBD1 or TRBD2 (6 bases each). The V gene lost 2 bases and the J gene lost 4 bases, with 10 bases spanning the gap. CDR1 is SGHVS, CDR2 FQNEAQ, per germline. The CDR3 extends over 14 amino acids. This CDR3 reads CASSLTGAADTQYF. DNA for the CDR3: TGTGCCAGCAGCTTAACGGGGGCGGCAGATACGCAGTATTTT.

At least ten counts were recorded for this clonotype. In DNA form, the CDR3 reads TGCAGCGTACCCGGACAGGGGAACACCGGGGAGCTGTTTTTT. Translated, it gives CSVPGQGNTGELFF. V and J are TRBV29-1 and TRBJ2-2, with TRBD1 matching over 8 bases. The germline gives CDR1 SQVTM, CDR2 ANQGSEA. J lost 1 base, V lost 6 bases, and 4 bases had no gene match. This CDR3 has 14 amino acids.

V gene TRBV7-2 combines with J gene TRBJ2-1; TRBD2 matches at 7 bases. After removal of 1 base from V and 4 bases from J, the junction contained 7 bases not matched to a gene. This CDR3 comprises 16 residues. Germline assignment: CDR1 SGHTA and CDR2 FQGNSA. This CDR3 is CASSLEAAGRYNEQFF. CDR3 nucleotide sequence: TGTGCCAGCAGCTTAGAGGCAGCGGGGAGGTACAATGAGCAGTTCTTC.

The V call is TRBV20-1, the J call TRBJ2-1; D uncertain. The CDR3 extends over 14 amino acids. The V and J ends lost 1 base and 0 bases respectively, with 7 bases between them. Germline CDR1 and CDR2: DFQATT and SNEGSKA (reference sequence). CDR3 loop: CSARVLDSYNEQFF. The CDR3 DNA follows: TGCAGTGCTAGAGTGCTCGACTCCTACAATGAGCAGTTCTTC.

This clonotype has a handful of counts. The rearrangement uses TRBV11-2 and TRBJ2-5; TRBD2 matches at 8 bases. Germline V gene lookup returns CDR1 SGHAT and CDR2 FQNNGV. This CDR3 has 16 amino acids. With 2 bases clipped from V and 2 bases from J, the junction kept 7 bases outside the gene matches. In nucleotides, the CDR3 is TGTGCCAGCAGCTTATGGCCAGCGGGGGAACAAGAGACCCAGTACTTC. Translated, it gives CASSLWPAGEQETQYF.

CDR3 coding DNA: TGTGCCAGCAGACAAACCGACGGTCCCTACAATGAGCAGTTCTTC. Amino acid sequence: CASRQTDGPYNEQFF. This chain joins TRBV12-3 or TRBV12-4 and TRBJ2-1; D not resolved. The CDR3 is made up of 15 amino acids. Trimming removed 6 bases at V and 2 bases at J, with 14 bases between.